Following are 24 T cell receptor beta chains from one sample sequenced in a study of T-cell memory formation after mild COVID-19. In TCRdb, the 5' RACE reads were re-called with MiXCR into one record per CDR3 protein. In the table there are approximately 150,000 distinct CDR3 sequences, roughly 13% of which are singletons. Sample: PBMCs or a T cell subset sorted from them (not recorded which). Every receptor here comes from a man between 18 and 29 years old who had mild COVID-19 (a few samples of this study predate the infection). Cell type and time point are not known.

This chain joins TRBV9 and TRBJ2-3, with D unresolved. Germline V gene lookup returns CDR1 SGDLS and CDR2 YYNGEE. This CDR3 comprises 13 residues. V dropped 5 bases and J dropped 6 bases, with 13 bases sitting between them. The CDR3 coding sequence is TGTGCCAGCAGTGGCCCTCCTGGGGATACGCAGTATTTT. The encoded protein is CASSGPPGDTQYF.

This clonotype has only a few counts. The J gene is TRBJ1-2, the V gene TRBV20-1; 9 nucleotides align to TRBD1. V shed 0 bases and J 4 bases; nucleotides not matched to a gene: 9. Germline loops: CDR1 DFQATT, CDR2 SNEGSKA (reference sequence). This CDR3 spans 16 amino acids. CDR3 sequence reads: CSARDSGTGRFYGYTF. The DNA of the CDR3 is TGCAGTGCTAGAGATTCTGGGACAGGGAGATTCTATGGCTACACCTTC.

The rearrangement joins TRBV20-1 to TRBJ2-3; TRBD2 is a possible D gene (5 bases). Trimming removed 4 bases from V and 5 bases from J, with 13 bases in between. CDR1 is DFQATT and CDR2 is SNEGSKA in the germline V gene (reference sequence). There are 13 residues in the CDR3. Here the CDR3 reads CSATGFGLDTQYF. CDR3 in DNA: TGCAGTGCTACGGGGTTCGGCCTAGATACGCAGTATTTT.

This clonotype was recorded many times. The chain recombines TRBV7-2 with TRBJ2-1; the match to TRBD2 covers 11 bases. This CDR3 spans 15 amino acids. With V trimmed by 3 bases and J by 3 bases, 1 base remained unmatched. Germline V lookup: CDR1 SGHTA, CDR2 FQGNSA. The CDR3 region has the DNA TGTGCCAGCAGCTTCACTAGCGGGGGCTACAATGAGCAGTTCTTC. The encoded protein is CASSFTSGGYNEQFF.

In this sample, this clonotype turned up many times. The CDR3 DNA follows: TGCGCCAGCAGCCCGTCTTGGGGAAACACAGATACGCAGTATTTT. This encodes CASSPSWGNTDTQYF. The J gene is TRBJ2-3, the V gene TRBV4-3; D unresolved. The germline CDR1 and CDR2 sequences are LGHNA and YSLEER. Trimming cost V 4 bases and J 2 bases, with 13 bases left between them. This CDR3 region has 15 residues.

At least ten counts were recorded for this clonotype. The chain uses TRBV27 and TRBJ2-3, with D possibly being TRBD2 (5 bases). Germline lookup yields CDR1 MNHEY and CDR2 SMNVEV (reference sequence). V dropped 5 bases and J dropped 4 bases, with 10 bases sitting between them. CDR3 size: 13 residues. The CDR3 DNA is TGTGCCAGCAGTCCTGGGAGCGCAGATACGCAGTATTTT. Its protein product is CASSPGSADTQYF.

This clonotype has more than one count but fewer than ten. V is TRBV7-3 and J is TRBJ2-1, with 13 positions matching TRBD2. Germline assignment: CDR1 SGHTA and CDR2 FQGTGA. The CDR3 covers 15 residues. V was clipped by 4 bases and J by 4 bases; unmatched bases: 1. CDR3 coding DNA: TGTGCCAGCAGCTCGACTAGCGGGGGGTACAATGAGCAGTTCTTC. Its translation is CASSSTSGGYNEQFF.

CDR3 sequence: CASSQDWSGGTDTQYF. CDR3 in DNA: TGCGCCAGCAGCCAAGATTGGAGCGGGGGCACAGATACGCAGTATTTT. V and J are TRBV4-3 and TRBJ2-3; TRBD2 matches at 7 bases. Trimming cost V 0 bases and J 1 base; bases outside gene matches: 4. Germline V lookup: CDR1 LGHNA, CDR2 YSLEER. The CDR3 extends over 16 amino acids.

This clonotype has more than one count but fewer than ten. The chain joins TRBV12-3 or TRBV12-4 to TRBJ1-5, with TRBD1 as a possible D gene (5 bases). V lost 3 bases and J 2 bases, leaving 8 bases between the germline ends. This CDR3 contains 14 residues. DNA of the CDR3: TGTGCCAGCAGTTTGTCGGGGGGCAATCAGCCCCAGCATTTT. This gives the protein CASSLSGGNQPQHF.

This chain connects TRBV12-3 or TRBV12-4 to TRBJ1-2; D is possibly TRBD1 (5 bases). The CDR3 contains 14 residues. The germline V and J ends were trimmed by 5 bases and 2 bases, with 12 bases remaining between them. The CDR3 nucleotides are TGTGCCAGCAGTCCCGTCCCAGGGAACTATGGCTACACCTTC. This translates into CASSPVPGNYGYTF.

This clonotype turned up a few times. The genes are TRBV3-1 and TRBJ1-6; no firm D call. V lost 0 bases and J lost 9, with 9 bases in between. From germline, CDR1 is LGHDT and CDR2 YNNKEL (reference sequence). This CDR3 spans 14 amino acids. The CDR3 reads CASSQEGVRSPLHF. The CDR3 bases are TGTGCCAGCAGCCAAGAAGGAGTACGTTCACCCCTCCACTTT.

This clonotype was detected only a few times. The chain uses TRBV6-5 and TRBJ2-1; 7 nucleotides agree with TRBD1. Germline V gives CDR1 MNHEY, CDR2 SVGAGI. With V trimmed by 7 bases and J by 6 bases, 9 bases remained unmatched. The CDR3 has 14 residues. The CDR3 bases are TGTGCCAGCATCGGCCGGGACAGTTCCAATGAGCAGTTCTTC. It is translated as CASIGRDSSNEQFF.

This clonotype was found a few times. The chain has TRBV28 and TRBJ1-6; a possible D gene is TRBD1 (5 bases). Trimming pared 6 bases from V and 7 bases from J, leaving 19 bases between. The V gene's germline CDR1 is MDHEN and CDR2 SYDVKM. The length of the CDR3 is 16 residues. The CDR3 DNA reads TGTGCCAGCAGACCTAACGCAGGGTCGGGAAATTCACCCCTCCACTTT. Translated: CASRPNAGSGNSPLHF.

V usage is TRBV18 and J usage is TRBJ1-2, with D perhaps matching TRBD1 (5 bases). Trimming left V 0 bases short and J 4 bases short, with 6 bases between. Germline V CDR1 and CDR2: KGHSH, LQKENI. CDR3 length equals 13 residues. The CDR3 is CASSPPGVYGYTF. DNA for the CDR3: TGTGCCAGCTCACCACCGGGGGTCTATGGCTACACCTTC.

This clonotype showed up just a few times. J is TRBJ2-1 and V is TRBV5-1; 8 bases agree with TRBD1. The CDR3 is 14 amino acids. Per germline, CDR1 SGHRS and CDR2 YFSETQ. Losses at the gene ends were 1 base for V and 5 bases for J; bases not matched to a gene: 2. In DNA form, the CDR3 reads TGCGCCAGCAGCTTGATGACAGGGGACAATGAGCAGTTCTTC. It specifies CASSLMTGDNEQFF.

The gene calls are TRBV15 and TRBJ2-1; 12 bases fit TRBD1. Germline assignment: CDR1 LNHNV and CDR2 YYDKDF (reference sequence). Trimming took 6 bases from V and 5 from J; bases not matched to a gene: 5. The CDR3 is 15 residues long. The CDR3 spells CATSRDRGPNNEQFF. For the CDR3, the DNA is TGTGCCACCAGTAGGGACAGGGGGCCTAACAATGAGCAGTTCTTC.

There are a few counts of this clonotype. This chain joins TRBV11-2 and TRBJ2-2, with D tentatively TRBD1 (6 bases). This CDR3 has 12 amino acids. V was trimmed by 5 bases and J by 8 bases, leaving 9 bases between them. The germline CDR1 and CDR2 sequences are SGHAT and FQNNGV. The DNA for the CDR3 is TGTGCCAGCAGCGCCCAGGGGGGGGAGCTGTTTTTT. It translates to CASSAQGGELFF.

A few counts support this clonotype. CDR3 nucleotides: TGCGCCAGCAGCTTGTTCAGGGAGAACACTGAAGCTTTCTTT. Translation gives CASSLFRENTEAFF. The chain couples TRBV5-1 to TRBJ1-1, with D tentatively TRBD1 (5 bases). The CDR3 contains 14 residues. Trimming took 1 base from V and 1 from J, leaving 8 bases between them. Germline-derived CDR1 and CDR2 are SGHRS and YFSETQ. Supplemented by reference TRBV5-1 and TRBJ1-1, the full variable domain reads KAGVTQTPRYLIKTRGQQVTLSCSPISGHRSVSWYQQTPGQGLQFLFEYFSETQRNKGNFPGRFSGRQFSNSRSEMNVSTLELGDSALYLCASSLFRENTEAFFGQGTRLTVV.

This clonotype was recorded a few times. The V gene is TRBV7-2, the J gene TRBJ1-6, with a possible D match to TRBD1 (6 bases). V lost 7 bases to trimming and J lost 7 bases, with 17 bases between them. The CDR3 covers 15 residues. Germline values: CDR1 SGHTA, CDR2 FQGNSA. The CDR3, as DNA: TGTGCCAGCATGCCCCCGGGACATCCCAATTCACCCCTCCACTTT. It specifies CASMPPGHPNSPLHF.

This clonotype was picked up a small number of times. V gene TRBV2 combines with J gene TRBJ2-7; D may be TRBD1 (6 bases). This CDR3 has 12 residues. V was shortened by 6 bases and J by 3 bases, with 9 bases between the two germline ends. In germline, CDR1 is SNHLY, CDR2 FYNNEI. The CDR3 sequence is CASRRGFYEQYF. In DNA form, the CDR3 reads TGTGCCAGCAGAAGGGGGTTCTACGAGCAGTACTTC.

This clonotype occurred a few times. The V and J genes are TRBV10-3 and TRBJ2-3; D is undetermined. The CDR3 is made up of 13 amino acids. Germline CDR1 and CDR2: ENHRY and SYGVKD. V lost 8 bases and J 2 bases, leaving 11 bases between the germline ends. The CDR3 loop reads CAIRIGLTDTQYF. CDR3 nucleotides: TGTGCCATCCGAATCGGTCTCACAGATACGCAGTATTTT.

In its sample, this clonotype was seen a few times. The rearrangement links TRBV10-3 to TRBJ2-7; possibly TRBD2 for D (5 bases). The V gene's germline CDR1 is ENHRY and CDR2 SYGVKD. Trimming pared 8 bases from V and 6 bases from J, leaving 11 bases between. The CDR3 is 11 residues long. The DNA of the CDR3 is TGTGCCATCGGAAATAGCGCCGAGCAGTACTTC. This encodes CAIGNSAEQYF.

This clonotype was counted only a few times. The rearrangement joins TRBV5-1 to TRBJ2-1; D is perhaps TRBD1 (7 bases). Trimming shortened V by 0 bases and J by 6 bases, and 10 bases separated the two germline ends. The CDR3 runs 14 residues. Germline lookup yields CDR1 SGHRS and CDR2 YFSETQ. The CDR3 region is CASSLVQGGNEQFF. The DNA of the CDR3 is TGCGCCAGCAGCTTGGTTCAGGGGGGCAATGAGCAGTTCTTC.

A few counts support this clonotype. The chain joins TRBV4-2 to TRBJ2-5; 8 nucleotides agree with TRBD1. Looked up from germline, CDR1 is LGHNA and CDR2 is YNFKEQ. The ends lost 4 bases at V and 2 bases at J; junction bases unmatched: 6. The CDR3 extends over 15 amino acids. The CDR3 DNA reads TGTGCCAGCAGCCCCGGGACAGGACAACAAGAGACCCAGTACTTC. Translation: CASSPGTGQQETQYF.